This T cell receptor beta chain was captured in a study of cytomegalovirus exposure and HLA in healthy donors. Study information: Among 150 million to 200 million T cells, an earlier analysis found roughly 120 million unique TCR beta sequences.

PCR used 60 Vbeta primers and 13 Jbeta primers. Assay: immunoSEQ multiplex PCR; the TCRdb copy retains only in-frame clones and omits some. Here the sample spans fewer than 200,000 clones, roughly 70% being singletons. Study outcomes and limitations: Specificity for CMV antigens was confirmed in vitro for a few of the CMV-associated chains. Among immune exposure information, only CMV serostatus was available. Apparent HLA restriction characterized most CMV-associated TCR beta chains in a later analysis.

This clone came up a few times. Antigen unknown. The CDR3 has 14 residues. Germline V gene data show CDR1 as SGHRS and CDR2 as YFSETQ. Trimming took 1 base from V and 1 from J, leaving 6 bases between them. The material sequenced was PBMCs. The J gene is TRBJ1-3, the V gene TRBV5-1, with no clear D. The TCR comes from a girl aged 5 to 17 in good health and CMV-seronegative. The CDR3 protein is CASSLSDSGNTIYF. The CDR3 DNA follows: TGCGCCAGCAGCTTGTCAGATTCTGGAAACACCATATATTTT.